The clone carrying this TCR beta chain was counted at least ten times. The source of the sample is a study of human T cells and chemical hapten exposure. The CDR3 is made up of 13 amino acids. Germline V gene sequence: CDR1 MNHEY, CDR2 SMNVEV (reference sequence). J lost 7 bases, V lost 6 bases, and 4 bases had no gene match. Using its own MiXCR run on the RACE reads, TCRdb lists one record per CDR3 protein. The table shows around 300,000 distinct CDR3 sequences, with 7.5% to 9% occurring only once. Sample time point: pre-sensitization, week 0. Specified treatment: therapeutic diphenylcyclopropenone sensitization with weekly scalp DPC. Sample donors consisted of patients with alopecia, aged 18 to 70 years, who were suitable for DPC.

The chain links TRBV27 to TRBJ2-2; 8 positions match TRBD1. This clonotype was sampled from a man aged 18 to 30 with alopecia areata. Some clones in this sample may be carry-over from other donors' samples. Material: whole blood, obtained in connection with sensitization to the hapten diphenylcyclopropenone (DPC). The CDR3 spells CASRETGGGELFF. CDR3 sequence (DNA): TGTGCCAGCAGGGAAACAGGGGGCGGGGAGCTGTTTTTT.